This T cell receptor beta chain was sequenced during a study of shared clonotypes between healthy human individuals (dated by TCRdb to about 2020). Concerning the study at large: A few men and two women, aged 18 to 49 years, made up the cohort. For each donor, CD4 naive and CD4 memory were each given three plates, CD8 naive was given two plates, and CD8 memory was given one plate. To estimate repertoire size and how much clonotypes are shared between individuals, the study performed deep sequencing of blood TCR repertoires from about five healthy adults. Different laboratories and diverse techniques were used to prepare libraries and sequence TCR repertoires, to increase sequencing depth and limit assay-specific biases. Between about 0.8 and 9 billion PBMCs per donor were obtained by leukapheresis. What the research found in general, with its limitations: Sampling was restricted to blood, and TCR repertoires in tissues likely differ from the TCR repertoires found in blood. Sharing across several donors was observed for 4.5% to 6.5% of naive CD4, less than 4% of naive CD8, 2% to 2.5% of memory CD4, and roughly 0.4% of memory CD8 clonotypes. Incomplete sequencing was indicated by rarefaction of sorted-subset datasets, despite the large sequencing depth. Clonotypes shared by all four sorted-subset donors showed higher generation probabilities than non-shared clonotypes. The small number of donors limited the genetic and exposure-history diversity represented. Pairwise subsampling led to the expectation that sequencing depth would affect the degree of clonotype sharing among donors. Larger estimated clonotype richness was generally found for naive subsets than for memory subsets.

Taken from cysteine to phenylalanine, the CDR3 has 14 residues. Only the CDR3 part of the read is kept: 42 bases, read in frame from the first base. A distance of 14 bases separates the germline ends of V and J, which lose 6 bases and 2 bases respectively. In the germline V gene, CDR1 corresponds to ENHRY and CDR2 to SYGVKD. Healthy HIV-negative adults with no recently reported acute infections or vaccinations were included as donors. All donors were Caucasian adults living in Nashville, Tennessee, USA. CD4+ T cells were enriched by magnetic negative selection, after which naive cells were positively selected on CD45RA and the negative fraction was taken as the memory subset. Blood was obtained by leukapheresis, after which PBMCs were separated by Ficoll-Histopaque density gradient centrifugation and cryopreserved in liquid nitrogen vapor phase. Purity and quantity of every magnetically sorted T cell population were checked by analytical flow cytometry. Each sorted fraction had its genomic DNA isolated and then quantified by UV absorbance on a Nanodrop 2000c.

Of note for this clone: Its antigen is currently not known. Within one base of it there is no much larger clone, and no base qualities were kept.

Using the deep immunoSEQ assay, multiplex PCR amplified TCR CDR3 regions from genomic DNA. Extracted genomic DNA from each cell subset was distributed evenly across all wells of several immunoSEQ 96-well plates, and each plate was treated as a replicate. For sorted subsets, roughly 190 ng of genomic DNA, equivalent to some 33,000 T cell genomes, went into each replicate PCR. Purified libraries were measured with a Qubit 3.0 fluorometer, size-checked on a Bioanalyzer 2100, and measured again with the KAPA Library Quantification kit. Every immunoSEQ 96-well plate was sequenced on a dedicated single-read 150-cycle Illumina NextSeq 550 flow cell. The study's own analysis went as follows. The immunoSEQ output contained only junctional sequences without quality scores, so filtering could not match that applied to full-length reads. Sequences were annotated with PyIR, a Python wrapper for IgBLAST v1.9, and V/J genes and CDR3 were assigned using IMGT germline references. Reads were removed for weak V/J assignments (E-value above 1e-6), missing CDR3, stop codons, out-of-frame junctions, or ambiguous translated residues. V3J clonotypes were defined as sequences sharing the same inferred V gene, J gene, and CDR3 amino acid sequence. Percentage overlap between repertoires was calculated by dividing the number of shared unique clonotypes by the size of the smaller repertoire. Three approaches were used to assess repertoire richness: RTK rarefaction, the Chao1 estimator, and Recon v2.1 estimates of unobserved clonotypes. OLGA was used to compute generation probabilities for all TCRbeta clonotypes that the gDNA method yielded from a handful of donors. This immuneACCESS table, as held by TCRdb, lists in-frame sequences with V and J called but not all clones. Of the missing ones, under half trace to an unresolved V gene in checked studies; the others have no known cause. V, J and clone size are taken as reported in that table, and D and trimming were inferred from the DNA itself. In this sample the table shows about 2.3 million clones, about 92% of which occur a single time. Together, the top ten hold about 0.37% of the sample.

The TCR sequence derives from a man between 18 and 29 years old in good health. Some clones in this sample may be carry-over from other donors' samples. The chain is assembled from TRBV10-3 and TRBJ2-7; TRBD1 could be the D gene, as 6 bases match. Sequenced input: naive CD4+ T cells from PBMCs. In the paper's terms, the cell subset or site label means: CD45RA+ positively selected. In nucleotide form, the sequence is TGTGCCATCAGAGGACAGAGAGGAGCCTACGAGCAGTACTTC. Its coded protein is CAIRGQRGAYEQYF.